Each of the 20 T cell receptor beta chains below was sequenced from the same sample in a study of T cell repertoires in cytomegalovirus infection. Each CDR3 protein is one row after TCRdb ran MiXCR on the reads. The data show approximately 600,000 distinct CDR3 sequences, 40% seen once. The antigens for these receptors are not known. The sample here was cultured PBMCs, taken from culture after CMV antigen stimulation. All receptors derive from a human donor in good health (CMV status not recorded). Some clones in this sample may be carry-over from other donors' samples.

There are many counts of this clonotype. V gene TRBV7-2 combines with J gene TRBJ2-7; D might be TRBD1 (6 bases). This CDR3 region has 13 residues. Per germline, CDR1 SGHTA and CDR2 FQGNSA. V lost 3 bases to trimming and J lost 4 bases, with 10 bases between them. CDR3 protein: CASSFDRWYEQYF. The CDR3 DNA follows: TGTGCCAGCAGCTTTGACAGGTGGTACGAGCAGTACTTC.

This clonotype was counted at least ten times. The genes are TRBV7-2 and TRBJ2-7, with 8 bases matching TRBD2. The CDR3 sequence is 15 residues long. The V gene's germline CDR1 is SGHTA and CDR2 FQGNSA. V lost 2 bases to trimming and J lost 3 bases; unmatched junction nucleotides: 6. Here the CDR3 reads CASSLTSGGDYEQYF. In nucleotides, the CDR3 is TGTGCCAGCAGCTTAACCAGCGGGGGAGACTACGAGCAGTACTTC.

This clonotype was recorded many times. The chain couples TRBV7-2 to TRBJ2-1; 8 bases agree with TRBD2. J lost 4 bases, V lost 2 bases, and 4 bases had no gene match. CDR3 size: 15 residues. Germline values: CDR1 SGHTA, CDR2 FQGNSA. In DNA, the CDR3 is TGTGCCAGCAGCTTATTAGGGACTAGTTACAATGAGCAGTTCTTC. Amino acid sequence: CASSLLGTSYNEQFF. Full variable domain (rest looked up from reference TRBV7-2 and TRBJ2-1): GAGVSQSPSNKVTEKGKDVELRCDPISGHTALYWYRQSLGQGLEFLIYFQGNSAPDKSGLPSDRFSAERTGGSVSTLTIQRTQQEDSAVYLCASSLLGTSYNEQFFGPGTRLTVL.

The chain has TRBV7-9 and TRBJ2-6; the D gene could be TRBD1 or TRBD2 (6 bases each). Looked up from germline, CDR1 is SEHNR and CDR2 is FQNEAQ (reference sequence). The CDR3 is made up of 16 amino acids. Trimming left V 5 bases short and J 4 bases short, with 15 bases between. As DNA, the CDR3 is TGTGCCAGCAGCCCAACAGGGAGGAACGGGGCCAACGTCCTGACTTTC. Protein sequence: CASSPTGRNGANVLTF.

The V and J genes are TRBV11-2 and TRBJ2-1; TRBD1 matches at 11 bases. The CDR3 spans 16 residues. J was trimmed by 9 bases and V by 5 bases; bases with no gene match: 12. CDR1 SGHAT and CDR2 FQNNGV come from the germline V gene. This chain's CDR3 is CASSITTGTGGAEQFF. The CDR3 DNA follows: TGTGCCAGCAGCATAACGACCGGGACAGGGGGAGCTGAGCAGTTCTTC.

The V and J genes are TRBV6-2 or TRBV6-3 and TRBJ2-1; D unresolved. V was pared by 0 bases and J by 6 bases, with 9 bases between. CDR3 size: 14 residues. The V gene's germline CDR1 is MNHEY and CDR2 SVGEGT. The CDR3 reads CASSYSSDSNEQFF. The CDR3, as DNA: TGTGCCAGCAGTTACTCTAGTGATAGCAATGAGCAGTTCTTC.

This clonotype showed up many times. The V and J genes are TRBV7-2 and TRBJ1-5, with TRBD1 matching over 7 bases. Losses at the gene ends were 2 bases for V and 2 bases for J; bases not matched to a gene: 3. The CDR3 contains 15 residues. Looked up from germline, CDR1 is SGHTA and CDR2 is FQGNSA. This CDR3 is CASSLYRGGNQPQHF. The CDR3 bases are TGTGCCAGCAGCTTATACAGGGGTGGCAATCAGCCCCAGCATTTT.

This clonotype was seen at least ten times. Relative to the germline gene, one junction end is altered; a read error may explain this. The chain couples TRBV7-2 to TRBJ2-1, with TRBD2 matching over 12 bases. Germline loops: CDR1 SGHTA, CDR2 FQGNSA. The CDR3 is 15 amino acids. The CDR3 reads CASSLAGGPGNEQFF. The CDR3 bases are TGTGCCAGCAGCCTAGCGGGAGGGCCGGGGAATGAGCAGTTCTTC.

This clonotype was seen ten or more times. The V and J genes are TRBV7-2 and TRBJ2-5; 13 positions match TRBD2. Trimming removed 3 bases from V and 4 bases from J; junction bases left unmatched: 5. Germline CDR1 is SGHTA and CDR2 is FQGNSA. This CDR3 has 16 amino acids. The CDR3 protein is CASSFFGLAGVETQYF. Written as DNA, the CDR3 is TGTGCCAGCAGCTTCTTCGGACTAGCGGGAGTAGAGACCCAGTACTTC.

This clonotype was detected a few times. The chain links TRBV15 to TRBJ2-7; 9 bases line up with TRBD2. J was trimmed by 7 bases and V by 1 base; bases with no gene match: 5. CDR1 is LNHNV, CDR2 YYDKDF, per germline (reference sequence). This CDR3 has 14 residues. The CDR3: CATSRASGRTEQYF. As DNA, the CDR3 is TGTGCCACCAGCAGAGCCAGCGGGAGGACAGAGCAGTACTTC.

This clonotype was seen a few times. The chain carries TRBV7-8 and TRBJ1-1, with 7 bases that match TRBD1. V lost 5 bases, J lost 1 base, and 7 bases stayed unmatched. The CDR3 runs 15 residues. Germline V gene lookup returns CDR1 SGHVS and CDR2 FQNEAQ. CDR3 DNA sequence: TGTGCCAGCAGCCCCAGGACAGGCAAGAACACTGAAGCTTTCTTT. Residues: CASSPRTGKNTEAFF.

With respect to this clonotype: Germline and junction disagree at one end, which may indicate a read error. The chain combines TRBV7-2 with TRBJ1-1, with unresolved D. Germline lookup yields CDR1 SGHTA and CDR2 FQGNSA. The CDR3 totals 13 residues. In DNA form, the CDR3 reads TGTGCCAGCAGCTTCGCGGAGAACATTGAAGCTTTCTTT. It yields the protein CASSFAENIEAFF. The whole variable domain, filled in from reference TRBV7-2 and TRBJ1-1, reads GAGVSQSPSNKVTEKGKDVELRCDPISGHTALYWYRQSLGQGLEFLIYFQGNSAPDKSGLPSDRFSAERTGGSVSTLTIQRTQQEDSAVYLCASSFAENIEAFFGQGTRLTVV.

This clonotype has a handful of counts. The rearrangement uses TRBV6-5 and TRBJ1-1, with TRBD1 as a possible D gene (5 bases). Deletions cut 7 bases from V and 6 bases from J, with 18 bases between. Germline V gives CDR1 MNHEY, CDR2 SVGAGI. The CDR3 is 14 amino acids. This chain's CDR3 is CASTMTRGAAEAFF. The CDR3 DNA follows: TGTGCCAGCACTATGACCCGAGGGGCGGCTGAAGCTTTCTTT.

This chain links TRBV4-1 with TRBJ2-1, with 11 bases aligning to TRBD2. Trimming cost V 0 bases and J 5 bases; bases outside gene matches: 9. Germline CDR1 and CDR2: MGHRA and YSYEKL. There are 18 residues in the CDR3. This chain's CDR3 is CASSQDLILAGGNNEQFF. Written as DNA, the CDR3 is TGCGCCAGCAGCCAAGATCTAATCCTAGCGGGGGGAAACAATGAGCAGTTCTTC.

The chain couples TRBV9 to TRBJ1-3; D is undetermined. CDR3 length: 16 amino acids. Looked up from germline, CDR1 is SGDLS and CDR2 is YYNGEE. V lost 3 bases, J lost 2 bases, and 15 bases lay in between. The CDR3 bases are TGTGCCAGCAGCGAAGGGCCCCAGGAACCTGGAAACACCATATATTTT. It is translated as CASSEGPQEPGNTIYF. The full variable domain, rest sourced from reference TRBV9 and TRBJ1-3, is DSGVTQTPKHLITATGQRVTLRCSPRSGDLSVYWYQQSLDQGLQFLIQYYNGEERAKGNILERFSAQQFPDLHSELNLSSLELGDSALYFCASSEGPQEPGNTIYFGEGSWLTVV.

This clonotype was counted between two and nine times. The chain couples TRBV7-2 to TRBJ1-4; D unclear. With 7 bases removed from V and 5 bases from J, the gap between germline ends came to 11 bases. The V gene's germline CDR1 is SGHTA and CDR2 FQGNSA. The CDR3 runs to 13 residues. The CDR3 is CASNIQRNEKLFF. Here the CDR3 DNA reads TGTGCCAGCAACATTCAGAGAAATGAAAAACTGTTTTTT.

The V gene is TRBV30, the J gene TRBJ2-1; D unclear. The germline V and J ends were trimmed by 1 base and 3 bases, with 13 bases remaining between them. Germline assignment: CDR1 GTSNPN and CDR2 SVGIG (reference sequence). CDR3 length: 15 amino acids. The CDR3 bases are TGTGCCTGGAGTGATGGCACCACCCTCTACAATGAGCAGTTCTTC. The encoded protein is CAWSDGTTLYNEQFF.

This chain connects TRBV5-1 to TRBJ2-7, with D maybe TRBD2 (6 bases). CDR3 length: 14 residues. Trimming took 1 base from V and 6 from J, leaving 14 bases between them. Germline CDR1 reads SGHRS; CDR2 reads YFSETQ. The CDR3 coding sequence is TGCGCCAGCAGCTTGACGGGGGAGGAGGTCGAGCAGTACTTC. The encoded protein is CASSLTGEEVEQYF.

This clonotype has more than one count but fewer than ten. The rearrangement links TRBV7-9 to TRBJ2-2; D call uncertain. V lost 5 bases, J lost 1 base, and 14 bases lay in between. Per the germline V gene, CDR1 is SEHNR and CDR2 is FQNEAQ (reference sequence). There are 16 residues in the CDR3. The chain's CDR3 is CASSPRPLMNTGELFF. The CDR3 nucleotides read TGTGCCAGCAGCCCGAGACCGCTGATGAACACCGGGGAGCTGTTTTTT.

In its sample, this clonotype was seen a few times. The chain recombines TRBV27 with TRBJ1-5; the D gene is possibly TRBD1 (6 bases). Germline CDR1 MNHEY, CDR2 SMNVEV (reference sequence). The CDR3 contains 18 residues. V was trimmed by 3 bases and J by 10 bases, leaving 28 bases between them. For the CDR3, the DNA is TGTGCCAGCAGTTTGATTAGGGCTTTACAGGGTCGAATTAACCCCCAGCATTTT. This sequence encodes CASSLIRALQGRINPQHF.